This TCR beta chain was obtained from a study of cytomegalovirus exposure and HLA in healthy donors. Study-wide findings and caveats: It was reported in a later analysis that an Asian-associated ancestry cluster showed fewer N-insertions than the roughly 670-donor mean. Immune exposure data for these donors was limited to CMV serostatus.

Donors consisted of healthy bone marrow donors. The PCR contained 60 Vbeta and 13 Jbeta primers. The table came from immunoSEQ multiplex PCR; TCRdb's copy has only in-frame clones and leaves some out. The sample shows tens of thousands of clones, 79% of them seen only once. Concerning this clone: Antigen: not known.

Sequences were obtained from PBMCs. This clonotype was obtained from a woman aged 40 to 50 in good health and CMV-seropositive.

This CDR3 is CASSEGTGRSHLAKNIQYF. The CDR3 coding sequence is TGTGCCAGCAGCGAGGGGACAGGGCGGTCTCATCTAGCCAAAAACATTCAGTACTTC. The V gene is TRBV5-6, the J gene TRBJ2-4, with 9 nucleotides matching TRBD1. Looked up from germline, CDR1 is SGHDT and CDR2 is YYEEEE. With V trimmed by 4 bases and J by 0 bases, 14 bases remained unmatched. The CDR3 has 19 residues.